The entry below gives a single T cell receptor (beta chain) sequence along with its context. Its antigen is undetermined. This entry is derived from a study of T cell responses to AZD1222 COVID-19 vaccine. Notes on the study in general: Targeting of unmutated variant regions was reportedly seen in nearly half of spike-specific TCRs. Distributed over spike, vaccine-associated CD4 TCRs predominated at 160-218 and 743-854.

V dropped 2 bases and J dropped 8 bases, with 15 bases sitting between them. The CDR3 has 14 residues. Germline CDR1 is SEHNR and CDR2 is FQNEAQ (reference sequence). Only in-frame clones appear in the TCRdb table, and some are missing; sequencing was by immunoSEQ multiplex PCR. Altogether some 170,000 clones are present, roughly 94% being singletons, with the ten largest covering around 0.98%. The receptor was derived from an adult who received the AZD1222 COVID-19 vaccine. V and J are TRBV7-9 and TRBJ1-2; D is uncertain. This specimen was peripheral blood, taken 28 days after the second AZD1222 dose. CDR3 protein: CASSLNVPSQGYTF. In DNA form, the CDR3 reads TGTGCCAGCAGCTTAAATGTACCGTCGCAGGGCTACACCTTC. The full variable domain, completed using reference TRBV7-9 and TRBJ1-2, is DTGVSQNPRHKITKRGQNVTFRCDPISEHNRLYWYRQTLGQGPEFLTYFQNEAQLEKSRLLSDRFSAERPKGSFSTLEIQRTEQGDSAMYLCASSLNVPSQGYTFGSGTRLTVV.